This is a list of T cell receptor beta chains from one sample in a study of regulatory T cells in long-lasting Graves disease. TCRdb recomputed calls from the multiplex PCR reads with MiXCR, one row per CDR3 protein. The sample records 350,000 to 450,000 distinct CDR3 sequences, under 25% being singletons. Source: peripheral blood mononuclear cells (PBMCs), taken when the disease was refractory, from a patient treated with antithyroid drugs. The source is a female donor with Graves disease. CDR3s leave out the opening cysteine and the closing phenylalanine or tryptophan. Fields, in order: J gene, V gene, clone size, CDR3 protein. Only some rows state a clone size, as once, few, many or a class for expanded clones.

>TRBJ2-5|TRBV6-5|.
ASSYPGESAQH
>TRBJ2-2|TRBV24-1|few
ATSGDREIWNTGELF
>TRBJ2-5|TRBV7-2|many
ASSLVRGYQETQY
>TRBJ1-1|TRBV20-1|.
SARDRSRLLAF
>TRBJ2-5|TRBV20-1|many
SASQSGRQETQY
>TRBJ2-5|TRBV20-1|many
SAYSGAQETQY
>TRBJ2-7|TRBV27|.
ATRIGLAVTYEQY
>TRBJ1-5|TRBV3-1|many
ASSQDHSAQPQH
>TRBJ2-2|TRBV20-1|once
SAGDLGLAGAGELF
>TRBJ1-2|TRBV6-4|.
ASIDRSRYGYT
>TRBJ2-5|TRBV12-3/TRBV12-4|many
ASSSSGLAIQETQY
>TRBJ1-3|TRBV5-5|.
ASRAALSGNTIY
>TRBJ1-6|TRBV30|few
AWCAGGRINSPLH
>TRBJ2-7|TRBV3-1|many
ASSQDRGGVPYEQY
>TRBJ2-7|TRBV11-2|.
ASGGRWISYEQY
>TRBJ2-1|TRBV6-2/TRBV6-3|once
ASSWWRPYNEQF
>TRBJ2-7|TRBV12-3/TRBV12-4|many
ASSPAGTRVNEQY
>TRBJ2-3|TRBV20-1|few
SASLAGVTDTQY
>TRBJ1-1|TRBV20-1|many
SAREDSEAF
>TRBJ1-4|TRBV6-5|few
ASSYSARGGHNEKLF
>TRBJ1-2|TRBV29-1|.
SARDLRGSA
>TRBJ1-2|TRBV5-1|.
ASSLGLTGFANCGYT
>TRBJ2-7|TRBV2|few
ASSVGLAGAYEQY
>TRBJ1-4|TRBV9|.
ASSESVSTNEKLF
>TRBJ1-5|TRBV6-1|.
ASSIQASSNQPQH
>TRBJ2-5|TRBV12-3/TRBV12-4|many
ASSPQGQIQETQY
>TRBJ1-1|TRBV6-1|.
ASRPTQGKSVAF
>TRBJ1-5|TRBV12-3/TRBV12-4|many
ASSSNRDQPQH
>TRBJ1-2|TRBV9|once
ASSVEEGALGGYT
>TRBJ2-7|TRBV27|few
ASSLYLGQGWEQY
>TRBJ2-7|TRBV14|many
ASSYEQGASYEQY
>TRBJ2-7|TRBV12-3/TRBV12-4|few
ASSFSGSPREEQY
>TRBJ2-2|TRBV20-1|.
SAGRAGSNTGELF
>TRBJ1-3|TRBV2|many
ASEWPGRGNTIY
>TRBJ1-2|TRBV30|many
AWKGVAREDYGYT
>TRBJ2-7|TRBV29-1|.
SVVGDGAGGEQY
>TRBJ1-1|TRBV4-1|.
ASSQGEQAYMNTEAF
>TRBJ2-7|TRBV10-2|.
ASSSGFSYEQY
>TRBJ2-4|TRBV20-1|few
SAPPGASKNIQY
>TRBJ1-5|TRBV28|many
ASSAGQTNQPQH
>TRBJ2-3|TRBV20-1|few
SAQTVSSTDTQY
>TRBJ2-1|TRBV2|few
ASSEGAGGSSYNEQF
>TRBJ1-5|TRBV20-1|many
SAASGGVNQPQH
>TRBJ1-4|TRBV6-2/TRBV6-3|few
ASGRPPGEKLF
>TRBJ2-7|TRBV11-2|many
ASKQDVGGVYEQY
>TRBJ1-1|TRBV19|.
ASSISRGAEAF
>TRBJ1-5|TRBV2|many
ASSEVDKSGQWT
>TRBJ2-1|TRBV5-8|few
ASSLGSEQF